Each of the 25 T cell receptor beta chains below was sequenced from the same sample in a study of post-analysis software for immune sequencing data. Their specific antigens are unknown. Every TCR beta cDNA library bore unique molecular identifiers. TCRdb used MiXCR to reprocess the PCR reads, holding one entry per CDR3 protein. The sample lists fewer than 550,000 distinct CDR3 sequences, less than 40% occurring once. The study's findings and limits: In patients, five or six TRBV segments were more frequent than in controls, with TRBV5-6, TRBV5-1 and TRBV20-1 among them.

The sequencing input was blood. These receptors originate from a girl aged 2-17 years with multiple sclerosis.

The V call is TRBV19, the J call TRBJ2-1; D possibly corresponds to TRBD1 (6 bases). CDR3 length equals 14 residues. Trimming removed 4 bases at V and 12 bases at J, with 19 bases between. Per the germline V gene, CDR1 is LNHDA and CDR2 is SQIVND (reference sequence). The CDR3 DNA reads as TGTGCCAGTAGTAGTCCGATTTGGGTAGGGGGGCAGTTCTTC. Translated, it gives CASSSPIWVGGQFF.

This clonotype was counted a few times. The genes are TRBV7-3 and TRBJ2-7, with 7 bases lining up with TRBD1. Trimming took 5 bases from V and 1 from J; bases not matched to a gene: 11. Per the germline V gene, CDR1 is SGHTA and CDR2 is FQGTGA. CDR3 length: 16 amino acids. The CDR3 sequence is CASSLKPGQRSYEQYF. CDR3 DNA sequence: TGTGCCAGCAGCCTAAAGCCGGGACAGAGATCCTACGAGCAGTACTTC. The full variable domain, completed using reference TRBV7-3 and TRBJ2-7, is GAGVSQTPSNKVTEKGKYVELRCDPISGHTALYWYRQSLGQGPEFLIYFQGTGAADDSGLPNDRFFAVRPEGSVSTLKIQRTERGDSAVYLCASSLKPGQRSYEQYFGPGTRLTVT.

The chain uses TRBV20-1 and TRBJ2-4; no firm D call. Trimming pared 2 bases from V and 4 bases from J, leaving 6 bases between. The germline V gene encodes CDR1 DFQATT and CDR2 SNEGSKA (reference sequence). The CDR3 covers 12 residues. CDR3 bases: TGCAGTGCTAGACTGACGAAAAACATTCAGTACTTC. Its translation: CSARLTKNIQYF.

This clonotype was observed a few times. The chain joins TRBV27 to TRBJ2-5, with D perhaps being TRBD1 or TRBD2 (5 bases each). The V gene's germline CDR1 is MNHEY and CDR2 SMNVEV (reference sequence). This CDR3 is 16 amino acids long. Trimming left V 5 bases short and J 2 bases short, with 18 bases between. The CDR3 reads CASSPRGRVWQETQYF. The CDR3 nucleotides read TGTGCCAGCAGTCCCCGGGGCAGAGTCTGGCAAGAGACCCAGTACTTC.

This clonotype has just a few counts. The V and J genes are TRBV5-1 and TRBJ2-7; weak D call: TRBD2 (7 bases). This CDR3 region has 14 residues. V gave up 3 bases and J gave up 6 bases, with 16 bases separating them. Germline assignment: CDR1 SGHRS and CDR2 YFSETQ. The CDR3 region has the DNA TGCGCCAGCAGCTGGGGGGGACAAGGATCCGAGCAGTACTTC. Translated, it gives CASSWGGQGSEQYF. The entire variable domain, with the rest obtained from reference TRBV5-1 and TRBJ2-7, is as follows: KAGVTQTPRYLIKTRGQQVTLSCSPISGHRSVSWYQQTPGQGLQFLFEYFSETQRNKGNFPGRFSGRQFSNSRSEMNVSTLELGDSALYLCASSWGGQGSEQYFGPGTRLTVT.

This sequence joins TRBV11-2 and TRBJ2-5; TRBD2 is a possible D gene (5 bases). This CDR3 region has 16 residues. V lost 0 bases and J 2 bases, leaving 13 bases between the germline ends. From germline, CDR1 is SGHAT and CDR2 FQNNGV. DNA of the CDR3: TGTGCCAGCAGCTTAGATCATCTTGGAGGTCAAGAGACCCAGTACTTC. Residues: CASSLDHLGGQETQYF.

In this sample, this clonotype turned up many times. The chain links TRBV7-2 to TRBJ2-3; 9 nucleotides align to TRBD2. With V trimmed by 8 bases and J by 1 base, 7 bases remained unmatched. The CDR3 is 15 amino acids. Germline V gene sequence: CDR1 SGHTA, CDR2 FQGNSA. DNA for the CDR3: TGTGCCAGCTTGAGTAGCGGGGGACGCACAGATACGCAGTATTTT. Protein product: CASLSSGGRTDTQYF. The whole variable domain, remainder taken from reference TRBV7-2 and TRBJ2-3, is GAGVSQSPSNKVTEKGKDVELRCDPISGHTALYWYRQSLGQGLEFLIYFQGNSAPDKSGLPSDRFSAERTGGSVSTLTIQRTQQEDSAVYLCASLSSGGRTDTQYFGPGTRLTVL.

Here the CDR3 reads CASSHQERAQFF. The CDR3 nucleotides read TGTGCCAGCAGCCATCAGGAAAGGGCGCAGTTCTTC. The V call is TRBV3-1, the J call TRBJ2-1; D is ambiguous. The CDR3 has 12 residues. Per the germline V gene, CDR1 is LGHDT and CDR2 is YNNKEL (reference sequence). V dropped 3 bases and J dropped 12 bases, with 12 bases sitting between them.

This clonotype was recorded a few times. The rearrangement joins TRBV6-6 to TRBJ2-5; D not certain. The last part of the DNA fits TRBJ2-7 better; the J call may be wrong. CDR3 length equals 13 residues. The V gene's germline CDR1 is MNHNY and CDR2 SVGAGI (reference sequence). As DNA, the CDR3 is TGTGCCAGCAGTTACTCGAACCCCCTCGAGCAGTACTTC. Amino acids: CASSYSNPLEQYF.

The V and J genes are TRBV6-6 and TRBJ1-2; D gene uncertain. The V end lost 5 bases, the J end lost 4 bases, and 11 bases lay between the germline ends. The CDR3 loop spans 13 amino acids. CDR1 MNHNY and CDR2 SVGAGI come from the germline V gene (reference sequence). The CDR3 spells CASSPSEFYGYTF. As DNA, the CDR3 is TGTGCCAGCAGTCCCTCAGAGTTCTATGGCTACACCTTC.

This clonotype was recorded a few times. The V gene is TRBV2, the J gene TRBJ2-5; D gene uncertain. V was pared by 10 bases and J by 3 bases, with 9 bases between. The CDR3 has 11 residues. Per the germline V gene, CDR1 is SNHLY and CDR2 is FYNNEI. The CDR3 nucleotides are TGTGCCACGACGATGGAAGAGACCCAGTACTTC. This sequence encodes CATTMEETQYF.

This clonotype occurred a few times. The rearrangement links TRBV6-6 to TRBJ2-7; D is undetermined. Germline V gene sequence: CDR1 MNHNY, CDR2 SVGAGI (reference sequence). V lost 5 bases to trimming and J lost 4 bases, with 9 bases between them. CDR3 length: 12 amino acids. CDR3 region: CASSTLAYEQYF. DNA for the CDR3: TGTGCCAGCAGTACTCTTGCTTACGAGCAGTACTTC.

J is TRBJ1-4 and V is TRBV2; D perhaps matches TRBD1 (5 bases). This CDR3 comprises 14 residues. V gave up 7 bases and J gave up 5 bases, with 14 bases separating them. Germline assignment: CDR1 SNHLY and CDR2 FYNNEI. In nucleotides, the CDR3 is TGTGCCAGCATACTTGGGAGGGACAATGAAAAACTGTTTTTT. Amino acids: CASILGRDNEKLFF.

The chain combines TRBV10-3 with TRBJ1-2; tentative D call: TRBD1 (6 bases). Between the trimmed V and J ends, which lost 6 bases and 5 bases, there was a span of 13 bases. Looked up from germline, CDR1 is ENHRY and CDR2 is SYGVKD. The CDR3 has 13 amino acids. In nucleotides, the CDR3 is TGTGCCATCAGCCGGGACACCGGGTATGGCTACACCTTC. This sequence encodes CAISRDTGYGYTF.

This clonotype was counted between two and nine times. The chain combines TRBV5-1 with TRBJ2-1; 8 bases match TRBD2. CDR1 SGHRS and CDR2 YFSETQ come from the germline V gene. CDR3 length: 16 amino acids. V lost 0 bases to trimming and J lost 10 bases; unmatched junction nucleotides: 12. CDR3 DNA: TGCGCCAGCAGCTTGGAGGCGGGGGGACTAATAGAAGAGCAGTTCTTC. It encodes CASSLEAGGLIEEQFF. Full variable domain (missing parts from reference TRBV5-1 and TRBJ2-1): KAGVTQTPRYLIKTRGQQVTLSCSPISGHRSVSWYQQTPGQGLQFLFEYFSETQRNKGNFPGRFSGRQFSNSRSEMNVSTLELGDSALYLCASSLEAGGLIEEQFFGPGTRLTVL.

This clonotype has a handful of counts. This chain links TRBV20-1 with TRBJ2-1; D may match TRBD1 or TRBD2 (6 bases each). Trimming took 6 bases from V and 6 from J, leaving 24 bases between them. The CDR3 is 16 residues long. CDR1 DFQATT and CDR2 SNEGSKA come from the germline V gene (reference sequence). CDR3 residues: CSATPLRGRYSNEQFF. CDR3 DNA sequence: TGCAGTGCAACCCCCCTACGGGGGCGATACTCCAATGAGCAGTTCTTC.

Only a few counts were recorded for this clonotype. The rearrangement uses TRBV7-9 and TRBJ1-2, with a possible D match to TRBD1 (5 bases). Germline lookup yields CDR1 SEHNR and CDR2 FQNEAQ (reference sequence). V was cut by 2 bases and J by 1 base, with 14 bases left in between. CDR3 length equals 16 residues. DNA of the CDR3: TGTGCCAGCAGCTTAACTTTCGGGGCAGATAACTATGGCTACACCTTC. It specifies CASSLTFGADNYGYTF.

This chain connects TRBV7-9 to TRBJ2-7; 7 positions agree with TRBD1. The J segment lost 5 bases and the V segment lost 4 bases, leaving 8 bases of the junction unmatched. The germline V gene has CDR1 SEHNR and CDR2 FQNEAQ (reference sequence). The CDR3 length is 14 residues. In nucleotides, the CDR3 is TGTGCCAGCAGCTATAACAGGGGTTACGACGAGCAGTACTTC. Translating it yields CASSYNRGYDEQYF. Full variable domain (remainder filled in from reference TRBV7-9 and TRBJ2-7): DTGVSQNPRHKITKRGQNVTFRCDPISEHNRLYWYRQTLGQGPEFLTYFQNEAQLEKSRLLSDRFSAERPKGSFSTLEIQRTEQGDSAMYLCASSYNRGYDEQYFGPGTRLTVT.

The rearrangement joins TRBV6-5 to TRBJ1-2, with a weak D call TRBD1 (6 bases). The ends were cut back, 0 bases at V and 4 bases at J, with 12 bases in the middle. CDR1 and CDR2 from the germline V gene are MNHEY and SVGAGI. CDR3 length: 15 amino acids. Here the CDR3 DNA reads TGTGCCAGCAGTTACTCGGGGGCCCCAGGCTATGGCTACACCTTC. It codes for CASSYSGAPGYGYTF.

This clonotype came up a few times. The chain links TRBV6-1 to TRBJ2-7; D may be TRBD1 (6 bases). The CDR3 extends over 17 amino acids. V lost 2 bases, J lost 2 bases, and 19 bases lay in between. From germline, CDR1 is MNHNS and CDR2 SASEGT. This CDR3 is CASSESKPGQIPYEQYF. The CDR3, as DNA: TGTGCCAGCAGTGAAAGCAAACCGGGACAAATTCCCTACGAGCAGTACTTC.

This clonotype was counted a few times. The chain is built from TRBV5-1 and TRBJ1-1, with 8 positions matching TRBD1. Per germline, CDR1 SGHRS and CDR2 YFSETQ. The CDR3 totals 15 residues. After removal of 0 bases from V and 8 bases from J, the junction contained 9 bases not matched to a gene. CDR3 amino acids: CASSLATGTGDEAFF. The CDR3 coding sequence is TGCGCCAGCAGCTTGGCAACCGGGACAGGTGACGAAGCTTTCTTT.

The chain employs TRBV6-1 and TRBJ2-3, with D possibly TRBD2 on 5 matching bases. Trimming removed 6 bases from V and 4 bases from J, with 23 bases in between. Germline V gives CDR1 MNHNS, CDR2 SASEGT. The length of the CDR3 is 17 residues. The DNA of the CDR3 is TGTGCCAGCAGGGGAGAGTATGGAACCCCAGGAGCAGATACGCAGTATTTT. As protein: CASRGEYGTPGADTQYF.

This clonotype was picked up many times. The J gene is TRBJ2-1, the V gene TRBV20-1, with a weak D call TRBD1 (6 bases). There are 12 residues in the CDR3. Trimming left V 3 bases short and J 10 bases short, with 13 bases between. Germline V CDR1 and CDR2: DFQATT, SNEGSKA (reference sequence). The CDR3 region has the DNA TGCAGTGCTAGTATCTCAGGGGACGAGCAGTTCTTC. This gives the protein CSASISGDEQFF.

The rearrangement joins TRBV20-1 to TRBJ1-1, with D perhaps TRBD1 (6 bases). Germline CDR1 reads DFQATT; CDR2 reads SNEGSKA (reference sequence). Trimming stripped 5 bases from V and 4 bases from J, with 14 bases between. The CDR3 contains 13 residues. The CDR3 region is CSAPKTGITEAFF. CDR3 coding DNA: TGCAGTGCTCCTAAAACAGGGATCACTGAAGCTTTCTTT.

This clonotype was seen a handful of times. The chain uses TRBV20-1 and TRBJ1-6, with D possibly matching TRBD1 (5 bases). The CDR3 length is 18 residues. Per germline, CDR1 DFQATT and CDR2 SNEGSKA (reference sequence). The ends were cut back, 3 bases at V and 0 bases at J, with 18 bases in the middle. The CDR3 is CSASFVVSGGSYNSPLHF. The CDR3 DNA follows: TGCAGTGCTAGTTTTGTGGTGTCGGGGGGCTCCTATAATTCACCCCTCCACTTT.